Listed below are T cell receptor beta chains from one sample, sequenced in a study of memory CD4+ T cells and cytomegalovirus serostatus. The data were produced by immunoSEQ multiplex PCR, yet TCRdb's version contains in-frame clones alone and is incomplete. The table lists roughly 84,000 clones, around 80% of them singletons. The sample consisted of memory CD4+ T cells from blood. The receptor source for this set is an adult in good health and CMV-seronegative. Each CDR3 is given with its conserved first and last residue.

TRBJ1-5 | TRBV5-8 | CASSLRVGNQPQHF
TRBJ2-7 | TRBV18 | CASSPYRDYEQYF
TRBJ1-1 | TRBV7-6 | CASSLSGQGGTEAFF
TRBJ1-1 | TRBV21-1 | CASSNRDRGLWSDTEAFF
TRBJ1-2 | TRBV27 | CASRRGLRDNGYTF
TRBJ2-7 | TRBV11-2 | CASSSLSGVYEQYF
TRBJ2-3 | TRBV5-1 | CASSLAYQSSTDTQYF
TRBJ2-1 | TRBV7-3 | CASSTGLAGNNEQFF
TRBJ2-3 | TRBV7-7 | CASSLSPLSDTQYF
TRBJ2-7 | TRBV18 | CASSPGQGARLSPYEQYF
TRBJ2-7 | TRBV19 | CASSRGPGSYEQYF
TRBJ1-1 | TRBV2 | CASTETLAEAFF
TRBJ2-1 | TRBV25-1 | CASSQTGTGGGNEQFF
TRBJ2-5 | TRBV28 | CASSPGQGLQETQYF
TRBJ2-7 | TRBV28 | CASSSTGTAVGLEQYF
TRBJ2-1 | TRBV9 | CASSKSSSGGYNEQFF
TRBJ2-5 | TRBV18 | CASSRFAPGQGQETQYF
TRBJ1-1 | TRBV9 | CASSVGEGVNTEAFF
TRBJ1-2 | TRBV7-9 | CASSTGQPPNYGYTF
TRBJ1-1 | TRBV11-2 | CASSSGQGMNTEAFF
TRBJ2-7 | TRBV4-1 | CASSHRSDSYEQYF
TRBJ2-3 | TRBV19 | CASSSQTGTDTQYF
TRBJ2-2 | TRBV5-6 | CASSLLTGELFF
TRBJ2-7 | TRBV10-3 | CAISIRDTEQYF
TRBJ2-5 | TRBV21-1 | CASSKLSPYQETQYF
TRBJ1-1 | TRBV19 | CASTYSPSNTEAFF
TRBJ1-2 | TRBV28 | CASRPGTHPNYGYTF
TRBJ1-2 | TRBV9 | CASSPRQVHGYTF
TRBJ1-4 | TRBV27 | CASSLGKPGQGHEKLFF
TRBJ1-3 | TRBV28 | CASSFSGNTIYF
TRBJ2-4 | TRBV28 | CASSLAGGQQGIQYF
TRBJ2-2 | TRBV19 | CASMAGGVTGELFF
TRBJ2-3 | TRBV7-3 | CASSLRPSGGADTQYF
TRBJ2-2 | TRBV6-1 | CASSETPIRDTGELFF
TRBJ1-2 | TRBV10-3 | CAISESILGGYTF
TRBJ1-1 | TRBV6-5 | CASVGIGGTTEAFF
TRBJ2-3 | TRBV12-5 | CASGPREAGGNTQYF
TRBJ2-5 | TRBV5-1 | CASSRTSGGWEETQYF
TRBJ1-4 | TRBV5-1 | CASRDNLNEKLFF
TRBJ1-3 | TRBV7-3 | CASSSGPGNTIYF
TRBJ1-1 | TRBV6-1 | CASSTTRGVTEAFF
TRBJ1-5 | TRBV7-9 | CASSPAGNQPQHF
TRBJ2-7 | TRBV5-4 | CASSLGVGFYEQYF
TRBJ1-1 | TRBV7-6 | CASSPIGGRDTEAFF
TRBJ2-5 | TRBV2 | CASSSDLKETQYF
TRBJ2-7 | TRBV2 | CASSAELSQYF